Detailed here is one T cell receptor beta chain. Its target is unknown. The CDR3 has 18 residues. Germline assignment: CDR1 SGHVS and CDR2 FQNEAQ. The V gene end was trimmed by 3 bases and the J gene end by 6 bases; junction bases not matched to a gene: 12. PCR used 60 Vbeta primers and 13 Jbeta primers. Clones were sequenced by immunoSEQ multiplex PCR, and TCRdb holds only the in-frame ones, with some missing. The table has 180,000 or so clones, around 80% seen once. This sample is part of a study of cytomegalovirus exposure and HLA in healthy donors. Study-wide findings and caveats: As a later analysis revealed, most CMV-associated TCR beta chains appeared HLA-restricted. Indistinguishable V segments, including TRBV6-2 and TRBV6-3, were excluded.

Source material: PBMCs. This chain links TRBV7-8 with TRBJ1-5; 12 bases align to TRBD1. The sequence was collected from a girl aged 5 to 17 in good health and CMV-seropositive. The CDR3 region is CASSLPGTGGGRGQPQHF. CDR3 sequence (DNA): TGTGCCAGCAGCTTGCCAGGGACAGGGGGCGGGAGAGGTCAGCCCCAGCATTTT. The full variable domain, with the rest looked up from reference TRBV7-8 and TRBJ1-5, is GAGVSQSPRYKVAKRGQDVALRCDPISGHVSLFWYQQALGQGPEFLTYFQNEAQLDKSGLPSDRFFAERPEGSVSTLKIQRTQQEDSAVYLCASSLPGTGGGRGQPQHFGDGTRLSIL.